Listed below are T cell receptor beta chains from one sample, sequenced in a study of blood T cells in healthy people across ages. TCRdb passed the 5' RACE reads through MiXCR, listing each CDR3 protein once. The sample records around 1,000,000 distinct CDR3 sequences, approximately 25% being singletons. The same specimen was also included in a second study, on T cells of mothers and their children.

The sequenced material came from blood. The receptors derive from a girl aged 2-10 years in good health. Both conserved end residues are part of each CDR3. The D gene is left open where the match is weak. Size values are once, few and many counts, or a class for expanded clones, and some rows have none.

V gene	J gene	clone size	D gene	CDR3 protein	CDR3 DNA
TRBV14	TRBJ2-2	.	.	CASSQVPSPTGELFF	TGTGCCAGCAGCCAAGTTCCGAGTCCCACCGGGGAGCTGTTTTTT
TRBV29-1	TRBJ2-1	.	.	CSVWVNEQFF	TGCAGCGTATGGGTTAATGAGCAGTTCTTC
TRBV6-1	TRBJ2-1	.	TRBD2	CASSDLAGGDNEQFF	TGTGCCAGCAGTGACCTAGCGGGAGGGGACAATGAGCAGTTCTTC
TRBV7-8	TRBJ2-7	few	.	CASSPQTVITEQYF	TGTGCCAGCAGCCCGCAGACAGTTATAACCGAGCAGTACTTC
TRBV4-3	TRBJ1-1	.	.	CASSQDRTTNTEAFF	TGCGCCAGCAGCCAAGATAGGACAACGAACACTGAAGCTTTCTTT
TRBV7-9	TRBJ2-5	.	.	CASSLRQKEETQYF	TGTGCCAGCAGCCTGCGACAGAAGGAAGAGACCCAGTACTTC
TRBV2	TRBJ1-3	.	.	CASRGKGQFSGNTIYF	TGTGCCAGCAGGGGAAAAGGACAGTTCTCTGGAAACACCATATATTTT
TRBV12-3/TRBV12-4	TRBJ1-5	.	.	CASSWVWSTQHF	TGTGCCAGCAGTTGGGTTTGGTCGACCCAGCATTTT
TRBV9	TRBJ1-3	few	.	CASSSGGGTGNTIYF	TGTGCCAGCTCATCTGGGGGGGGCACTGGAAACACCATATATTTT
TRBV2	TRBJ2-5	.	.	CASSDHRLETQYF	TGTGCCAGCAGTGATCACCGTTTGGAGACCCAGTACTTC
TRBV7-2	TRBJ2-7	.	TRBD2	CASSLQLAGAWGEQYF	TGTGCCAGCAGCTTACAACTAGCGGGGGCTTGGGGCGAGCAGTACTTC
TRBV7-2	TRBJ2-1	few	TRBD1	CASSADRGHAEQFF	TGTGCCAGCAGCGCGGACAGGGGGCACGCTGAGCAGTTCTTC
TRBV4-1	TRBJ1-4	few	.	CASSPSSEGSREKLFF	TGCGCCAGCAGCCCGTCTTCCGAGGGAAGTCGTGAAAAACTGTTTTTT
TRBV6-2/TRBV6-3	TRBJ2-7	few	.	CASTQNSYEQYF	TGTGCCAGCACTCAGAACTCCTACGAGCAGTACTTC
TRBV6-1	TRBJ1-4	.	TRBD1	CASRQGAHNEKLFF	TGTGCCAGCAGACAGGGGGCGCATAATGAAAAACTGTTTTTT
TRBV18	TRBJ2-1	many	TRBD2	CASSPQVAGERNEQFF	TGTGCCAGCTCACCTCAAGTAGCGGGAGAGAGAAATGAGCAGTTCTTC
TRBV7-3	TRBJ2-1	.	TRBD1	CASSLSRTGIYNEQFF	TGTGCCAGCAGCTTATCGAGGACAGGGATCTACAATGAGCAGTTCTTC
TRBV12-3/TRBV12-4	TRBJ2-7	.	.	CASSSGVSVEQYF	TGTGCCAGCAGTTCCGGGGTTTCGGTCGAGCAGTACTTC
TRBV7-6	TRBJ1-1	once	.	CASSSTGGATTEAFF	TGTGCCAGCAGCTCAACTGGGGGGGCAACAACTGAAGCTTTCTTT
TRBV4-1	TRBJ1-3	.	.	CASSPKAVFSGNTIYF	TGCGCCAGCAGCCCCAAGGCGGTTTTCTCTGGAAACACCATATATTTT
TRBV11-2	TRBJ2-1	.	.	CATLTGVGRSYNEQFF	TGTGCCACTCTTACGGGGGTTGGTAGGTCCTACAATGAGCAGTTCTTC
TRBV20-1	TRBJ1-3	few	.	CSAYDTGSGNTIYF	TGCAGTGCCTACGACACAGGGTCTGGAAACACCATATATTTT
TRBV7-3	TRBJ2-3	.	.	CASRRDIVDTQYF	TGTGCCAGCAGACGGGACATTGTGGATACGCAGTATTTT
TRBV12-3/TRBV12-4	TRBJ2-3	.	.	CASSLPKPERWDTQYF	TGTGCCAGCAGTCTACCAAAGCCCGAAAGGTGGGATACGCAGTATTTT
TRBV7-2	TRBJ2-1	few	TRBD2	CASSLHLAGAYNEQFF	TGTGCCAGCAGCCTCCATCTAGCGGGTGCCTACAATGAGCAGTTCTTC
TRBV28	TRBJ2-7	few	TRBD1	CASSSAGTESSYEQYF	TGTGCCAGCAGTTCCGCCGGGACAGAGAGCTCCTACGAGCAGTACTTC
TRBV28	TRBJ2-7	.	.	CASRIILGANEQYF	TGTGCCAGCAGGATAATTCTAGGGGCCAACGAGCAGTACTTC
TRBV4-1	TRBJ2-7	few	.	CASSQYRIDGGTGYEQYF	TGCGCCAGCAGCCAATACAGAATTGACGGGGGTACAGGCTACGAGCAGTACTTC
TRBV20-1	TRBJ2-1	.	TRBD2	CSARDLASGDLRGSNEQFF	TGCAGTGCTAGAGATCTGGCTAGCGGGGATCTTCGAGGGTCTAATGAGCAGTTCTTC
TRBV2	TRBJ1-2	few	.	CASWGSLGGYTF	TGTGCCAGCTGGGGGTCATTGGGGGGCTACACCTTC
TRBV5-6	TRBJ2-1	.	TRBD2	CASSSTGTSGGLSYNEQFF	TGTGCCAGCAGCTCTACCGGGACTAGCGGGGGGCTCTCCTACAATGAGCAGTTCTTC
TRBV5-1	TRBJ1-2	.	TRBD1	CASSPGASGTGVDGYTF	TGCGCCAGCAGCCCTGGTGCTTCCGGGACAGGGGTTGATGGCTACACCTTC
TRBV7-9	TRBJ1-1	once	TRBD1	CASSEGTGLEAFF	TGTGCCAGCAGCGAAGGGACAGGGCTTGAAGCTTTCTTT